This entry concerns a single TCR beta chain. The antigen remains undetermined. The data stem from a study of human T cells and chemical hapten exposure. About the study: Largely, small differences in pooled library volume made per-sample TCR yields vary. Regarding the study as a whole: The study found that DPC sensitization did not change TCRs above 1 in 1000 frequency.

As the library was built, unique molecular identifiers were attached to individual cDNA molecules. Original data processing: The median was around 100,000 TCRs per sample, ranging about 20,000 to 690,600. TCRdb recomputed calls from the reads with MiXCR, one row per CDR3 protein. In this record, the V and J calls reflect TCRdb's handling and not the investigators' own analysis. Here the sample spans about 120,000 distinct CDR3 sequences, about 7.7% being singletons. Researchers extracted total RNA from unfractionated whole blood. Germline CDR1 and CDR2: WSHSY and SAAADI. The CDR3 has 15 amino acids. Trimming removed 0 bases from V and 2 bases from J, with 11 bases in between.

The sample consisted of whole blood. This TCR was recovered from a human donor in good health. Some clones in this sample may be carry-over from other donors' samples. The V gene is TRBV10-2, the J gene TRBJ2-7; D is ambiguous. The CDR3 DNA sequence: TGCGCCAGCAGTGAGTCGAGTAGGGCTACCTACGAGCAGTACTTC. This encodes CASSESSRATYEQYF.